Given below is one T cell receptor beta chain in context. Its antigen remains unknown. Some clones are missing from TCRdb's copy, which holds only in-frame ones; the method was immunoSEQ multiplex PCR. The repertoire holds around 20,000 clones, around 89% seen once, with roughly a third in the top ten. These data are taken from a study of OX40 agonist ivuxolimab in advanced cancers. General observations from the study: Some nonresponders also had low normalized T-cell clonal expansion.

Blood got drawn at baseline, again on cycle 4 day 1, and then on cycle 7 day 1. Germline V gene data show CDR1 as LGHNA and CDR2 as YSLEER. The CDR3 has 18 residues. The J segment lost 2 bases and the V segment lost 4 bases, leaving 13 bases of the junction unmatched. The sequencing used CD4+ or CD8+ T cells sorted from blood, collected in a trial of the OX40 agonist ivuxolimab. This rearrangement joins TRBV4-3 to TRBJ2-2; TRBD1 aligns across 7 bases. The sequence derives from an adult with an advanced solid tumor such as melanoma, head and neck, liver or kidney cancer. In DNA form, the CDR3 reads TGCGCCAGCAGCCGTGGGACAGCTACCCACTCCAACACCGGGGAGCTGTTTTTT. It codes for CASSRGTATHSNTGELFF.